This T cell receptor (beta chain) was identified in a study of STAT3 mutations in large granular lymphocyte leukemia. Study-level findings and limits: All newly emerging clones after therapy were STAT3 wild type. Every T-LGLL patient had at least one immunodominant TCRbeta clonotype.

This clone has a single count. Its antigen is currently unknown. TCRdb's table, derived via immunoSEQ multiplex PCR, lists solely in-frame clones and lacks some. Here the sample spans 9,500 to 12,000 clones, approximately 90% being singletons. The CDR3 is made up of 15 amino acids. Germline loops: CDR1 SEHNR, CDR2 FQNEAQ (reference sequence). V was cut by 1 base and J by 2 bases, with 12 bases left in between. This chain joins TRBV7-9 and TRBJ2-7, with TRBD2 as a possible D gene (7 bases). Sequencing was performed on peripheral blood mononuclear cells. The receptor was isolated from a man in his 60s with T-cell large granular lymphocyte leukemia. Some clones in this sample may be carry-over from other donors' samples. CDR3 loop: CASSLGGGGPYEQYF. The CDR3 DNA reads as TGTGCCAGCAGCTTAGGTGGGGGGGGGCCCTACGAGCAGTACTTC.